The source of this TCR beta chain is a study of T cells after yellow fever vaccination. This clonotype was seen just once. The CDR3 sequence is 17 residues long. V gave up 2 bases and J gave up 2 bases, with 19 bases separating them. CDR1 is SGHTA, CDR2 FQGNSA, per germline. Each CDR3 protein gets one entry after TCRdb re-called the 5' RACE reads with MiXCR. The repertoire holds 250,000 to 300,000 distinct CDR3 sequences, 10% to 15% seen once, with around 0.55% in the top ten. This receptor was obtained from a man aged 25 to 40 who received the YFV17D yellow fever vaccine. The chain couples TRBV7-2 to TRBJ2-7; tentatively, D is TRBD1 (6 bases). Sequenced material: CD4+ T cells sorted from PBMCs, taken 45 days after the yellow fever booster vaccination. The CDR3 DNA follows: TGTGCCAGCAGCTTAATGGCCTCTCCCGGGACACCCTACGAGCAGTACTTC. Its protein is CASSLMASPGTPYEQYF.